The 12 T cell receptor beta chains listed next were all sequenced from one sample in a study of shared T cell receptors in the human thymus (dated by TCRdb to 2020 to 2022). Libraries were built with the immunoSEQ multiplex PCR assay. The clones in this table, taken by TCRdb from immuneACCESS, are in-frame only. Not every clone is retained; where verified, under half of the shortfall comes from an unresolved V gene, and the cause of the rest is unknown. The sample table records 500,000 to 550,000 clones; 78% of these occur just once. The top ten clonotypes cover around 0.012% of the sample. The sample also formed part of further work on human thymus T cells.

Material: thymocytes. The receptors here all came from a boy in the first two years of life with a congenital heart defect. Donor details come from another sample of the same person, matched by shared clones.

This sequence joins TRBV6-1 and TRBJ1-1; D is undetermined. The CDR3 sequence is 10 residues long. Germline V lookup: CDR1 MNHNS, CDR2 SASEGT. V lost 3 bases to trimming and J lost 13 bases, with 9 bases between them. The CDR3 coding sequence is TGTGCCAGCAGTGACGCCAGGATTTTCTTT. The encoded protein is CASSDARIFF.

The chain uses TRBV28 and TRBJ2-7; 14 nucleotides line up with TRBD2. From germline, CDR1 is MDHEN and CDR2 SYDVKM. The CDR3 covers 18 residues. V lost 5 bases to trimming and J lost 2 bases; unmatched junction nucleotides: 11. CDR3 bases: TGTGCCAGCAGTCTCCGGACTAGCGGGAGGATCAGTCCCTACGAGCAGTACTTC. Translated, it gives CASSLRTSGRISPYEQYF.

V usage is TRBV25-1 and J usage is TRBJ2-7; 7 bases are a match to TRBD1. V trimming: 3 bases; J trimming: 10 bases; junction bases outside the gene matches: 9. CDR3 length equals 13 residues. Germline V gives CDR1 MGHDK, CDR2 SYGVNS. CDR3 protein: CASSDPGTDGQYF. Here the CDR3 DNA reads TGTGCCAGCAGTGACCCCGGGACAGACGGCCAGTACTTC.

The rearrangement uses TRBV28 and TRBJ1-1; 8 positions match TRBD1. Germline trimming cut 6 bases from V and 6 bases from J; bases unmatched to any gene: 12. Looked up from germline, CDR1 is MDHEN and CDR2 is SYDVKM. The CDR3 spans 15 residues. CDR3 DNA: TGTGCCAGCAGGGGACGGACAGGGAGAACGGCTGAAGCTTTCTTT. It is translated as CASRGRTGRTAEAFF. Full variable domain (remainder filled in from reference TRBV28 and TRBJ1-1): DVKVTQSSRYLVKRTGEKVFLECVQDMDHENMFWYRQDPGLGLRLIYFSYDVKMKEKGDIPEGYSVSREKKERFSLILESASTNQTSMYLCASRGRTGRTAEAFFGQGTRLTVV.

The CDR3 loop is CSVTGLFGYTF. CDR3 in DNA: TGCAGCGTCACAGGCCTCTTTGGCTACACCTTC. J is TRBJ1-2 and V is TRBV29-1; D possibly corresponds to TRBD1 (5 bases). Between the trimmed V and J ends, which lost 6 bases and 7 bases, there was a span of 12 bases. The CDR3 has 11 amino acids. The germline V gene encodes CDR1 SQVTM and CDR2 ANQGSEA. The full variable domain, its missing parts supplied by reference TRBV29-1 and TRBJ1-2, is SAVISQKPSRDICQRGTSLTIQCQVDSQVTMMFWYRQQPGQSLTLIATANQGSEATYESGFVIDKFPISRPNLTFSTLTVSNMSPEDSSIYLCSVTGLFGYTFGSGTRLTVV.

The rearrangement uses TRBV5-4 and TRBJ1-1; D perhaps matches TRBD1 (5 bases). The CDR3 has 13 amino acids. Trimming pared 2 bases from V and 8 bases from J, leaving 13 bases between. Germline loops: CDR1 SGHNT, CDR2 YYREEE (reference sequence). CDR3 nucleotide sequence: TGTGCCAGCAGCTTTCGGGGGGTGGGGGAAGCTTTCTTT. Translating gives CASSFRGVGEAFF.

V usage is TRBV27 and J usage is TRBJ2-3; TRBD2 aligns across 8 bases. CDR1 MNHEY and CDR2 SMNVEV come from the germline V gene (reference sequence). V gave up 5 bases and J gave up 4 bases; unmatched junction bases: 11. CDR3 length: 16 amino acids. CDR3 bases: TGTGCCAGCAGTGCTACAATTAGCGGGATGGCAGATACGCAGTATTTT. Its translation is CASSATISGMADTQYF.

The V call is TRBV27, the J call TRBJ1-2, with 8 bases matching TRBD1. Per germline, CDR1 MNHEY and CDR2 SMNVEV (reference sequence). The CDR3 is made up of 15 amino acids. Trimming cost V 2 bases and J 6 bases; bases outside gene matches: 8. CDR3 residues: CASSLSQGAPDGYTF. CDR3 sequence (DNA): TGTGCCAGCAGTTTAAGTCAGGGGGCACCGGATGGCTACACCTTC.

V gene TRBV30 combines with J gene TRBJ2-3; possible D gene TRBD2, 5 bases. With 2 bases removed from V and 1 base from J, the gap between germline ends came to 10 bases. CDR3 length: 14 amino acids. Germline assignment: CDR1 GTSNPN and CDR2 SVGIG (reference sequence). CDR3 sequence: CAWSPTRGTDTQYF. For the CDR3, the DNA is TGTGCCTGGAGTCCCACGAGGGGCACAGATACGCAGTATTTT.

J is TRBJ1-4 and V is TRBV19; D unresolved. From germline, CDR1 is LNHDA and CDR2 SQIVND (reference sequence). The ends were cut back, 3 bases at V and 7 bases at J, with 12 bases in the middle. There are 14 residues in the CDR3. The CDR3 sequence: CASSMHPTVEKLFF. The CDR3 DNA reads as TGTGCCAGTAGTATGCACCCTACCGTTGAAAAACTGTTTTTT.

With respect to this clone: The sample carries other DNA sequences with the same CDR3. This chain uses TRBV5-6 with TRBJ2-7; 7 nucleotides match TRBD2. The CDR3 runs to 16 residues. CDR1 and CDR2 (germline): SGHDT, YYEEEE. Germline trimming cut 4 bases from V and 3 bases from J; bases unmatched to any gene: 13. CDR3 DNA sequence: TGTGCCAGCAGCCACTATCAGGGACTATTTCACTACGAGCAGTACTTC. Translation gives CASSHYQGLFHYEQYF. Filled out from reference TRBV5-6 and TRBJ2-7, the complete variable domain reads DAGVTQSPTHLIKTRGQQVTLRCSPKSGHDTVSWYQQALGQGPQFIFQYYEEEERQRGNFPDRFSGHQFPNYSSELNVNALLLGDSALYLCASSHYQGLFHYEQYFGPGTRLTVT.

This clone has just a few counts. The CDR3 reads CASSAGQGGCDEQYF. The CDR3 DNA is TGTGCCAGCAGTGCCGGACAGGGGGGGTGTGACGAGCAGTACTTC. The chain combines TRBV6-1 with TRBJ2-7; 10 bases are shared with TRBD1. CDR1 is MNHNS and CDR2 is SASEGT in the germline V gene. The V and J ends lost 4 bases and 5 bases, in that order; junction bases with no gene match: 8. CDR3 length equals 15 residues.